This is a list of T cell receptor beta chains from one sample in a study of blood T cell repertoires in COVID-19. TCRdb keeps only in-frame clones here, not all; method: immunoSEQ multiplex PCR. The sample shows 250,000 to 300,000 clones, approximately 80% of them seen only once. The specimen was PBMCs or T cells enriched from blood (not recorded which). Receptors were obtained from a man in his forties who had been exposed to COVID-19. The CDR3 runs from the conserved cysteine through the conserved F or W.

j_call v_call cdr3_aa
TRBJ2-6 TRBV7-6 CASSRGGTAGANVLTF
TRBJ2-5 TRBV14 CASSQTEETGTKETQYF
TRBJ2-7 TRBV7-3 CASSFGAGGYEQYF
TRBJ2-3 TRBV10-1 CASTAGGGTDTQYF
TRBJ2-1 TRBV29-1 CSVESQNEQFF
TRBJ2-6 TRBV3-1/TRBV3-2 CASSQEQGLRANVLTF
TRBJ2-7 TRBV5-1 CASSPWTAREQYF
TRBJ1-5 TRBV12-3/TRBV12-4 CASSLNTNQPQHF
TRBJ2-5 TRBV2 CAGASGSAGETQYF
TRBJ1-2 TRBV12-3/TRBV12-4 CASSKNFSYGYTF
TRBJ1-1 TRBV7-8 CASSHSTEAFF
TRBJ2-2 TRBV9 CASSVGTSNTGELFF
TRBJ1-3 TRBV9 CASSSQGRSSGNTIYF
TRBJ2-1 TRBV7-8 CASSLGLAGYNEQFF